The 25 T cell receptor beta chains given below trace back to one sample, sequenced in a study of blood T cell repertoires in COVID-19. This table comes from immunoSEQ multiplex PCR, and its TCRdb copy is limited to in-frame clones, with some not included. This table holds 95,000 to 110,000 clones, 87% found once. Input material: peripheral blood. The receptors come from a man aged 45-65 years in a cohort sampled during active COVID-19.

The V call is TRBV21-1, the J call TRBJ2-5; the table's D call, TRBD2, was not checked against the DNA. TRBV21-1 is a documented pseudogene. The CDR3 has 18 amino acids. CDR3 bases: TGTGCCAGCAGCAAAAGCGCCTCGGGACTAGCGGGGAGGGAGACCCAGTACTTC. Residues: CASSKSASGLAGRETQYF.

The CDR3 here is CASSSRDRGGYGYTF. CDR3 DNA sequence: TGTGCCAGCTCATCCCGGGACAGGGGTGGCTATGGCTACACCTTC. This chain links TRBV18 with TRBJ1-2, with TRBD1 matching over 10 bases. The CDR3 contains 15 residues. Germline CDR1 is KGHSH and CDR2 is LQKENI. Unmatched junction bases numbered 7, after V lost 5 bases and J lost 4 bases.

This chain uses TRBV27 with TRBJ1-3, with 10 bases aligning to TRBD1. The germline V gene encodes CDR1 MNHEY and CDR2 SMNVEV (reference sequence). The CDR3 spans 17 residues. J lost 1 base, V lost 5 bases, and 8 bases had no gene match. The CDR3 protein is CASSAARGQGSGNTIYF. CDR3 DNA: TGTGCCAGCAGTGCCGCCAGGGGACAGGGGTCTGGAAACACCATATATTTT.

This chain links TRBV4-3 with TRBJ2-6; TRBD2 agrees at 9 bases. The germline gives CDR1 LGHNA, CDR2 YSLEER. Trimming removed 0 bases from V and 19 bases from J; junction bases left unmatched: 10. There are 14 residues in the CDR3. CDR3 loop: CASSQDPQRGVPTF. The CDR3 nucleotides read TGCGCCAGCAGCCAAGATCCCCAGCGGGGGGTTCCAACTTTC.

This rearrangement joins TRBV5-4 to TRBJ2-7; 8 bases agree with TRBD1. Germline V gives CDR1 SGHNT, CDR2 YYREEE (reference sequence). The CDR3 totals 15 residues. V lost 4 bases, J lost 6 bases, and 12 bases stayed unmatched. CDR3 sequence reads: CASSQDPTGDGEQYV. The CDR3 DNA is TGTGCCAGCAGCCAGGACCCGACAGGGGATGGCGAGCAGTACGTC.

The chain recombines TRBV6-5 with TRBJ1-1, with 8 bases aligning to TRBD1. Trimming cost V 5 bases and J 5 bases; bases outside gene matches: 7. CDR1 MNHEY and CDR2 SVGAGI come from the germline V gene. The CDR3 runs 14 residues. CDR3 amino acids: CASSRGQGGTEAFF. In DNA form, the CDR3 reads TGTGCCAGCAGTCGTGGACAGGGAGGTACTGAAGCTTTCTTT.

Concerning this clone itself: Germline is not matched at one junction end, which may reflect a read error. V usage is TRBV7-7 and J usage is TRBJ2-5; 13 positions match TRBD2. The CDR3 loop spans 15 amino acids. The germline V gene encodes CDR1 SSHAT and CDR2 FNYEAQ (reference sequence). This CDR3 reads CASSPGLAGVETQYF. As DNA, the CDR3 is TGTGCTAGCAGCCCAGGACTAGCGGGGGTTGAGACCCAGTACTTC. Full variable domain (outside the CDR3, taken from reference TRBV7-7 and TRBJ2-5): GAGVSQSPRYKVTKRGQDVTLRCDPISSHATLYWYQQALGQGPEFLTYFNYEAQPDKSGLPSDRFSAERPEGSISTLTIQRTEQRDSAMYRCASSPGLAGVETQYFGPGTRLLVL.

The gene calls are TRBV9 and TRBJ2-1; 13 bases fit TRBD2. This CDR3 contains 17 residues. The ends lost 2 bases at V and 7 bases at J; junction bases unmatched: 9. Germline V gives CDR1 SGDLS, CDR2 YYNGEE. The CDR3 region is CASSVTERTSGGNEQFF. CDR3 nucleotides: TGTGCCAGCAGCGTCACAGAGCGGACTAGCGGGGGAAATGAGCAGTTCTTC.

The genes are TRBV6-6 and TRBJ1-4; D may be TRBD1 (5 bases). Trimming removed 6 bases at V and 0 bases at J, with 11 bases between. The germline gives CDR1 MNHNY, CDR2 SVGAGI (reference sequence). This CDR3 comprises 15 residues. CDR3 loop: CASSQRQSTNEKLFF. CDR3 DNA sequence: TGTGCCAGCAGCCAAAGACAGTCAACTAATGAAAAACTGTTTTTT.

The chain links TRBV7-9 to TRBJ2-5; TRBD1 is a possible D gene (6 bases). Germline CDR1 reads SEHNR; CDR2 reads FQNEAQ (reference sequence). Trimming removed 1 base at V and 9 bases at J, with 18 bases between. This CDR3 region has 15 residues. The CDR3 DNA reads TGTGCCAGCAGCTTAGAATCACAGGGCGGATCGGCCCAGTACTTC. Its translation is CASSLESQGGSAQYF.

The J gene is TRBJ2-5, the V gene TRBV29-1; D call uncertain. The V end lost 4 bases, the J end lost 1 base, and 10 bases lay between the germline ends. Germline CDR1 SQVTM, CDR2 ANQGSEA. The CDR3 runs to 13 residues. CDR3 in DNA: TGCAGCGTTGGTAGACTCCTCCAAGAGACCCAGTACTTC. Encoded protein: CSVGRLLQETQYF.

The chain links TRBV7-6 to TRBJ2-7, with 12 bases lining up with TRBD1. The V gene end was trimmed by 5 bases and the J gene end by 7 bases; junction bases not matched to a gene: 9. The CDR3 runs 15 residues. Per the germline V gene, CDR1 is SGHVS and CDR2 is FNYEAQ. The CDR3 spells CASSLGGQGAGEQYF. CDR3 nucleotides: TGTGCCAGCAGCCTAGGGGGACAGGGGGCGGGAGAGCAGTACTTC.

This chain joins TRBV6-6 and TRBJ2-2; 8 nucleotides align to TRBD1. Looked up from germline, CDR1 is MNHNY and CDR2 is SVGAGI (reference sequence). V shed 0 bases and J 5 bases; nucleotides not matched to a gene: 2. This CDR3 is 15 amino acids long. Here the CDR3 DNA reads TGTGCCAGCAGTTACTCGACAGGGGTTACCGGGGAGCTGTTTTTT. Translated: CASSYSTGVTGELFF.

J is TRBJ1-3 and V is TRBV6-6; 9 nucleotides agree with TRBD1. Trimming at V came to 6 bases and at J to 4 bases, leaving 7 bases not matched to a gene. The CDR3 length is 15 residues. Germline V CDR1 and CDR2: MNHNY, SVGAGI (reference sequence). The CDR3 bases are TGTGCCAGCAGGTGGGGACAGGGAGGAGGAAACACCATATATTTT. Translation gives CASRWGQGGGNTIYF.

This sequence joins TRBV6-4 and TRBJ2-1, with TRBD1 matching over 8 bases. This CDR3 spans 16 amino acids. After removal of 0 bases from V and 10 bases from J, the junction contained 11 bases not matched to a gene. Germline CDR1 reads MRHNA; CDR2 reads SNTAGT. DNA for the CDR3: TGTGCCAGCAGTGACTCGTTTTCAGGGGGCGTAGGCGAGCAGTTCTTC. Protein: CASSDSFSGGVGEQFF.

The V and J genes are TRBV10-1 and TRBJ2-5, with 13 bases matching TRBD2. This CDR3 contains 17 residues. The germline V gene encodes CDR1 WNHNN and CDR2 SYGVQD (reference sequence). Trimming at V came to 5 bases and at J to 2 bases, leaving 8 bases not matched to a gene. The CDR3 sequence: CASSKGGLAGAQETQYF. For the CDR3, the DNA is TGCGCCAGCAGTAAAGGAGGACTAGCGGGGGCACAAGAGACCCAGTACTTC.

The CDR3 region has the DNA TGCGCCAGCAGCTTGGAGTCCAGGGGAGCCACAGATACGCAGTATTTT. This translates into CASSLESRGATDTQYF. V is TRBV5-1 and J is TRBJ2-3, with D possibly being TRBD1 (6 bases). Looked up from germline, CDR1 is SGHRS and CDR2 is YFSETQ. This CDR3 is 16 amino acids long. Trimming cost V 0 bases and J 2 bases, with 13 bases left between them. The complete variable domain, with remaining parts taken from reference TRBV5-1 and TRBJ2-3, reads KAGVTQTPRYLIKTRGQQVTLSCSPISGHRSVSWYQQTPGQGLQFLFEYFSETQRNKGNFPGRFSGRQFSNSRSEMNVSTLELGDSALYLCASSLESRGATDTQYFGPGTRLTVL.

V gene TRBV3-1 (or the pseudogene TRBV3-2) combines with J gene TRBJ2-5, with unresolved D. Germline V gene data show CDR1 as LGHDT and CDR2 as YNNKEL (reference sequence). Trimming removed 7 bases from V and 3 bases from J, with 12 bases in between. This CDR3 has 13 residues. The CDR3 nucleotides read TGTGCCAGCACCCTCCGAGCTGAAGAGACCCAGTACTTC. Residues: CASTLRAEETQYF.

This chain joins TRBV3-1 (or the pseudogene TRBV3-2) and TRBJ2-1; perhaps TRBD1 as D (5 bases). In germline, CDR1 is LGHDT, CDR2 YNNKEL (reference sequence). Trimming left V 3 bases short and J 8 bases short, with 20 bases between. The CDR3 consists of 16 residues. The CDR3 spells CASSQRQRIIGYEQFF. CDR3 bases: TGTGCCAGCAGCCAGAGACAGCGCATTATCGGGTATGAGCAGTTCTTC.

This chain joins TRBV18 and TRBJ2-5; D remains unclear. Germline CDR1 reads KGHSH; CDR2 reads LQKENI. V gave up 0 bases and J gave up 4 bases, with 9 bases separating them. This CDR3 has 14 residues. The chain's CDR3 is CASSPPSLRETQYF. CDR3 DNA sequence: TGTGCCAGCTCACCACCCTCCCTGCGAGAGACCCAGTACTTC.

This clone was detected only a few times. The rearrangement uses TRBV4-1 and TRBJ1-5, with 10 bases that match TRBD1. The CDR3 has 16 amino acids. The germline CDR1 and CDR2 sequences are MGHRA and YSYEKL. The V and J ends lost 1 base and 4 bases, in that order; junction bases with no gene match: 4. Written as DNA, the CDR3 is TGCGCCAGCAGCCAAGGAGGGACAGGGGCTAATCAGCCCCAGCATTTT. Translated: CASSQGGTGANQPQHF.

This clone appeared a few times. The chain combines TRBV5-1 with TRBJ2-7; 11 positions match TRBD1. The V gene's germline CDR1 is SGHRS and CDR2 YFSETQ. With 4 bases clipped from V and 6 bases from J, the junction kept 6 bases outside the gene matches. The CDR3 is made up of 14 amino acids. CDR3: CASSIGQGASEQYV. DNA of the CDR3: TGCGCCAGCAGCATCGGACAGGGGGCTAGCGAGCAGTACGTC.

The gene calls are TRBV15 and TRBJ2-5, with 10 bases that match TRBD2. This CDR3 is built from 15 residues. J lost 10 bases, V lost 1 base, and 9 bases had no gene match. Per germline, CDR1 LNHNV and CDR2 YYDKDF (reference sequence). The CDR3 coding sequence is TGTGCCACCAGCAGAGCGGCTAGCGGGGGCCCCAACCAGTACTTC. Its protein is CATSRAASGGPNQYF.

The CDR3 reads CASSYGADYGYTF. CDR3 DNA sequence: TGTGCCAGCAGTTACGGGGCGGACTATGGCTACACCTTC. This sequence joins TRBV6-2 or TRBV6-3 and TRBJ1-2; TRBD1 might be the D (5 bases). Germline V gene sequence: CDR1 MNHEY, CDR2 SVGEGT. Trimming left V 2 bases short and J 3 bases short, with 7 bases between. The CDR3 has 13 residues.

V is TRBV6-1 and J is TRBJ1-6; maybe TRBD1 (6 bases). The CDR3 has 15 amino acids. V was trimmed by 3 bases and J by 7 bases, leaving 13 bases between them. Per the germline V gene, CDR1 is MNHNS and CDR2 is SASEGT. CDR3 amino acids: CASSESTGRNSPLHF. The CDR3 nucleotides are TGTGCCAGCAGTGAGAGTACAGGGAGAAATTCACCCCTCCACTTT.